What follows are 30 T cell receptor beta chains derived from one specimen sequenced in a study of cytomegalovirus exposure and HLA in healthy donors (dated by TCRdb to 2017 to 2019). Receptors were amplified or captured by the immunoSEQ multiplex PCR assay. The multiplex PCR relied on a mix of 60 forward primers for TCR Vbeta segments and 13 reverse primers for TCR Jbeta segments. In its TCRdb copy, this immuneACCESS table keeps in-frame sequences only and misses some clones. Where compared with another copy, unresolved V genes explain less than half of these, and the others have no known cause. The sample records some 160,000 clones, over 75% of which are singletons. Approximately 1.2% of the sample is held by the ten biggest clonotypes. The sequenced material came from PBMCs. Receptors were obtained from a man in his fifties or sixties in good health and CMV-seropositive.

For the CDR3, the DNA is TGTGCCAGCAGTTTCGGCGGGGTTGGGGCCTACAATGAGCAGTTCTTC. Amino acid sequence: CASSFGGVGAYNEQFF. This rearrangement joins TRBV28 to TRBJ2-1; D perhaps matches TRBD2 (6 bases). The CDR3 sequence is 16 residues long. CDR1 and CDR2 from the germline V gene are MDHEN and SYDVKM. V was pared by 3 bases and J by 2 bases, with 14 bases between. The variable domain in full, completed from reference TRBV28 and TRBJ2-1, reads DVKVTQSSRYLVKRTGEKVFLECVQDMDHENMFWYRQDPGLGLRLIYFSYDVKMKEKGDIPEGYSVSREKKERFSLILESASTNQTSMYLCASSFGGVGAYNEQFFGPGTRLTVL.

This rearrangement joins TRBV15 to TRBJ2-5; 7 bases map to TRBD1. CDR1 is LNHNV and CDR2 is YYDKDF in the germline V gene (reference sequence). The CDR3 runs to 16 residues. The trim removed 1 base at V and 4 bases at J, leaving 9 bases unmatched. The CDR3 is CATSRGRQGEGETQYF. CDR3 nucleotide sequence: TGTGCCACCAGCAGAGGGCGACAGGGAGAGGGAGAGACCCAGTACTTC. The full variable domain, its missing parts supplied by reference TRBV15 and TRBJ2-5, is DAMVIQNPRYQVTQFGKPVTLSCSQTLNHNVMYWYQQKSSQAPKLLFHYYDKDFNNEADTPDNFQSRRPNTSFCFLDIRSPGLGDTAMYLCATSRGRQGEGETQYFGPGTRLLVL.

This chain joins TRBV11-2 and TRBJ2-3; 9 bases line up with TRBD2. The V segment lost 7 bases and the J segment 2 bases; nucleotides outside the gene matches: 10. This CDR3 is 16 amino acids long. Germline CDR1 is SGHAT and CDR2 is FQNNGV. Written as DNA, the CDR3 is TGTGCCAGCACCCCTGGGCTAGCGGGGATCACAGATACGCAGTATTTT. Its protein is CASTPGLAGITDTQYF.

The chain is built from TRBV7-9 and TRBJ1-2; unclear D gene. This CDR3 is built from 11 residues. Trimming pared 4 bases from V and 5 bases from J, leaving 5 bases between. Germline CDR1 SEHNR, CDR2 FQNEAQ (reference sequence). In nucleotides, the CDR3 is TGTGCCAGCAGCTCAGAATATGGCTACACCTTC. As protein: CASSSEYGYTF.

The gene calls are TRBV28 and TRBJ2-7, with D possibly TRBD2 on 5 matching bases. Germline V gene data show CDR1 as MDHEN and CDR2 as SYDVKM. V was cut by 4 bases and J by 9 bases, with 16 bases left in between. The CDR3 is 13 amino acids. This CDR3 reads CASSYSATTGQYF. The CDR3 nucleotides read TGTGCCAGCAGTTATAGCGCCACTACGGGGCAGTACTTC.

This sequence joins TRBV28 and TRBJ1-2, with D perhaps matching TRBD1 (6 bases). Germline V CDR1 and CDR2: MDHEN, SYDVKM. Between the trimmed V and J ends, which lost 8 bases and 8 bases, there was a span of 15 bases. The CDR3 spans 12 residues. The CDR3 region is CASSTGGSGYTF. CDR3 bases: TGTGCCAGCTCCACGGGGGGCTCGGGCTACACCTTC.

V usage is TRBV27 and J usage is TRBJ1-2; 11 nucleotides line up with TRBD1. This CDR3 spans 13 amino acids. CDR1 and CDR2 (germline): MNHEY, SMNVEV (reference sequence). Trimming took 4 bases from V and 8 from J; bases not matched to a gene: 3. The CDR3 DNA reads TGTGCCAGCAGTTCGGGACAGGGGGGCGGCTACACCTTC. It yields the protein CASSSGQGGGYTF.

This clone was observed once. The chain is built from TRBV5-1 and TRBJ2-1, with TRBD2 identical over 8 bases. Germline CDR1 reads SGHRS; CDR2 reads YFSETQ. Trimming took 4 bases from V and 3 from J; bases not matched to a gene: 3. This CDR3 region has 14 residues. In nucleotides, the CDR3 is TGCGCCAGCAGCGAAGCGGGGGTCTACAATGAGCAGTTCTTC. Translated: CASSEAGVYNEQFF.

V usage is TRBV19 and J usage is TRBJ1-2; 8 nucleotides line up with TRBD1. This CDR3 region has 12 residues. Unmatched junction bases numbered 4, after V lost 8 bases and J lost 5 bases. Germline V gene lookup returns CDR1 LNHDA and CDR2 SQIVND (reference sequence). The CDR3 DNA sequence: TGTGCCAGTGTGACAGGGGAATATGGCTACACCTTC. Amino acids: CASVTGEYGYTF.

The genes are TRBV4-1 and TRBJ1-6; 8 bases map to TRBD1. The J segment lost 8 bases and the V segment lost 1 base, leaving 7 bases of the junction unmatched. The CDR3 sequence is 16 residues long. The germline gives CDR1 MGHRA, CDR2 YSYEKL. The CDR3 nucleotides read TGCGCCAGCAGCCAAGGTCTGGACAGGGAGTATTCACCCCTCCACTTT. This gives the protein CASSQGLDREYSPLHF.

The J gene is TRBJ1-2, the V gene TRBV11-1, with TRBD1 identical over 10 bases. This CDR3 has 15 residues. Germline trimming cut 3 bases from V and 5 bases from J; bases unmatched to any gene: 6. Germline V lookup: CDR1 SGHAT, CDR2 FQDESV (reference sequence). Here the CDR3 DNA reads TGTGCCAGCAGCTTTCTCGACAGGGGGCAATATGGCTACACCTTC. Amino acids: CASSFLDRGQYGYTF.

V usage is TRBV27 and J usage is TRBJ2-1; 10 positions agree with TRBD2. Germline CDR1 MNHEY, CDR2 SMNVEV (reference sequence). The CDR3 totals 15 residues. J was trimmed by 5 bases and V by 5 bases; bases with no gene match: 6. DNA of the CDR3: TGTGCCAGCAGTCTAGAGCGGGAGGGCCACAATGAGCAGTTCTTC. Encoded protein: CASSLEREGHNEQFF.

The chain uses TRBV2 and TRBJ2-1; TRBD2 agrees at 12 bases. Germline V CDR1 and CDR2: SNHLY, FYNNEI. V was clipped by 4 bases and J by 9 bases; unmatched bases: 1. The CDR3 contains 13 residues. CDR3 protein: CASSGLAGAEQFF. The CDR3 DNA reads TGTGCCAGCAGTGGACTAGCGGGAGCTGAGCAGTTCTTC.

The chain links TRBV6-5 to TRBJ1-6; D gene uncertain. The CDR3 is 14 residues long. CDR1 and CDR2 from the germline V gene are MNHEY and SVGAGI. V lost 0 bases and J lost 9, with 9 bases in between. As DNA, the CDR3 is TGTGCCAGCAGTTACTCCCGCGGTTCTTCACCCCTCCACTTT. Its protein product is CASSYSRGSSPLHF.

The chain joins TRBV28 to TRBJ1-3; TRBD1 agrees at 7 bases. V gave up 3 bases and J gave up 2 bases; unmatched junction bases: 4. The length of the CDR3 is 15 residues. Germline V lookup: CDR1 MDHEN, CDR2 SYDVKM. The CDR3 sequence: CASSLGTAPGNTIYF. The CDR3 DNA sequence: TGTGCCAGCAGTTTGGGGACAGCCCCTGGAAACACCATATATTTT.

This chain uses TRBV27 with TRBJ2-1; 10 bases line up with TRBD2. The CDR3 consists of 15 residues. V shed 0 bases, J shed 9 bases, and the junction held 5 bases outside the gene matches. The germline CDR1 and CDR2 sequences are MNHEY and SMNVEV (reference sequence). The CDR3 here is CASSLSASGRGEQFF. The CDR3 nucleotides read TGTGCCAGCAGTTTATCGGCTAGCGGGAGAGGTGAGCAGTTCTTC.

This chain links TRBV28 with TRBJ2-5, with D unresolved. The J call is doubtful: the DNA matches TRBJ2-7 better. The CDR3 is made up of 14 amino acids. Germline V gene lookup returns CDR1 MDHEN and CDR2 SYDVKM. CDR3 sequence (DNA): TGTGCCAGCAGTCCAAACCCCGGTACCTACGAGCAGTACTTC. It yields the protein CASSPNPGTYEQYF.

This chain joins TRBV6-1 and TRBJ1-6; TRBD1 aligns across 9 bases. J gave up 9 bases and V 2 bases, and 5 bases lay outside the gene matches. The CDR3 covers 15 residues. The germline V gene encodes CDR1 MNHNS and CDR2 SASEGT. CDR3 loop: CASSEFTGGLSPLHF. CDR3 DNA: TGTGCCAGCAGTGAATTTACAGGGGGCCTTTCACCCCTCCACTTT.

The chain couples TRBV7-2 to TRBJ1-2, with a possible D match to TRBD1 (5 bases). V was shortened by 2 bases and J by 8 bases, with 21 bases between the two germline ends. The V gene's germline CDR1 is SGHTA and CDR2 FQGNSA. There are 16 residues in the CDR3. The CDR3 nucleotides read TGTGCCAGCAGCTTAAATTTTTCCGGGCGGGGCCGGGGCTACACCTTC. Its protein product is CASSLNFSGRGRGYTF.

The CDR3 DNA follows: TGCAGTGCTATCCCGTCCCTCGAGCAGTACTTC. It yields the protein CSAIPSLEQYF. The V call is TRBV20-1, the J call TRBJ2-7, with unresolved D. The V gene's germline CDR1 is DFQATT and CDR2 SNEGSKA (reference sequence). The CDR3 covers 11 residues. Trimming cost V 4 bases and J 6 bases, with 10 bases left between them.

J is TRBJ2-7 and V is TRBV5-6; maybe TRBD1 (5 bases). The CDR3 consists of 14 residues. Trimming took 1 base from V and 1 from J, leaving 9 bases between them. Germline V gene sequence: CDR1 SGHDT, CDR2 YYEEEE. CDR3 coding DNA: TGTGCCAGCAGCTTGTGGGGCTCTTCCTACGAGCAGTACTTC. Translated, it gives CASSLWGSSYEQYF.

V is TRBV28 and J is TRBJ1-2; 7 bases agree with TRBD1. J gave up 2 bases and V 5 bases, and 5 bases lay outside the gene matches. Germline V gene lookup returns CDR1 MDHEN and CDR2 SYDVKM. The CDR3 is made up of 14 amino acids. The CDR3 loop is CASSLRTGNYGYTF. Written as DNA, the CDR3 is TGTGCCAGCAGTCTCCGGACAGGCAACTATGGCTACACCTTC.

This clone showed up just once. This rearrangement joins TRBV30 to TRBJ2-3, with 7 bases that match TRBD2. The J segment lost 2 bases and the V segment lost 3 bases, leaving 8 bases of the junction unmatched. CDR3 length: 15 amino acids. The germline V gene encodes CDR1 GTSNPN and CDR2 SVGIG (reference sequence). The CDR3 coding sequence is TGTGCCTGGAGGACACCTAGCGGCTTCACAGATACGCAGTATTTT. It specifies CAWRTPSGFTDTQYF.

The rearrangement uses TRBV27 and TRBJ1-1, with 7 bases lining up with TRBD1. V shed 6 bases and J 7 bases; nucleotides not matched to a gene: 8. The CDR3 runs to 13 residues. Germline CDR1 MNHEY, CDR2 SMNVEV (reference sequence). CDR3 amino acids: CASRFSGGSEAFF. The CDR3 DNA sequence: TGTGCCAGCAGGTTCTCAGGGGGGAGTGAAGCTTTCTTT.

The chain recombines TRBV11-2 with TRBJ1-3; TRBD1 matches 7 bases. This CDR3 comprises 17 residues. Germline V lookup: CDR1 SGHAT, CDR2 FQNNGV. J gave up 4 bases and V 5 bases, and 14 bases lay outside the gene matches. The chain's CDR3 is CASSASRQGMRGNTIYF. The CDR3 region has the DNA TGTGCCAGCAGCGCTAGCCGACAGGGAATGAGGGGAAACACCATATATTTT.

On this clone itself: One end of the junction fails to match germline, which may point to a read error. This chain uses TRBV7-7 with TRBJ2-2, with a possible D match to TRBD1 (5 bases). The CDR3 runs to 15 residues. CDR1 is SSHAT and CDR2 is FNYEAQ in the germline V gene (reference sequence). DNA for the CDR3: TGTGCTAGCAGCTTAGTAGCAGGGCCCACCGGGGAGCTGTTTTTT. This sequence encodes CASSLVAGPTGELFF.

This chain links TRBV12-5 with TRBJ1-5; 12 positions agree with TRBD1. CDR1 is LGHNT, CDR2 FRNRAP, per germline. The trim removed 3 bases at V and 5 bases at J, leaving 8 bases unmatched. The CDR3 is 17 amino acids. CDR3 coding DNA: TGTGCTAGTGGTTTCCCAACCCGGGACAGGGGGCATCAGCCCCAGCATTTT. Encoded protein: CASGFPTRDRGHQPQHF.

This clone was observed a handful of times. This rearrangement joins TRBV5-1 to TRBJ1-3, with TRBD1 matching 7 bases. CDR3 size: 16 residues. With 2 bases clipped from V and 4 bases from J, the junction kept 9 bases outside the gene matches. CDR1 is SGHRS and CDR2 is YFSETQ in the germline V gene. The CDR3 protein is CASSFDPGGGGNTIYF. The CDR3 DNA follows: TGCGCCAGCAGCTTCGACCCAGGGGGTGGAGGAAACACCATATATTTT.

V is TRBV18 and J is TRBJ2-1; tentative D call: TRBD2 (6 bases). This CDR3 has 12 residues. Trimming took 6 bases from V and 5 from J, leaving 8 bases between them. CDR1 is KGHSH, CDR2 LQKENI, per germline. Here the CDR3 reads CASSIADNEQFF. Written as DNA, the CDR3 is TGTGCCAGCTCCATAGCGGACAATGAGCAGTTCTTC.

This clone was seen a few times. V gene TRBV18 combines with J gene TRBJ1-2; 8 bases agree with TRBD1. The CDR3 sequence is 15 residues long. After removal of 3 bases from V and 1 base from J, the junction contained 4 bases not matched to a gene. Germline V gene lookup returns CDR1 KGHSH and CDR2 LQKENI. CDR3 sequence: CASSPQGANNYGYTF. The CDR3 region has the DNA TGTGCCAGCTCACCCCAGGGGGCAAATAACTATGGCTACACCTTC.